This TCR beta chain originates from a study of cytomegalovirus exposure and HLA in healthy donors. The study, taken as a whole, reports: In a later analysis, a missense DCLRE1C variant was linked to TCR beta V- and J-gene trimming.

The PCR employed 60 Vbeta primers together with 13 Jbeta primers. TCRdb's copy holds only in-frame clones and misses some; the assay was immunoSEQ multiplex PCR. Among roughly 130,000 clones, less than 80% were seen once, and the ten largest hold about 10%. The V gene end was trimmed by 3 bases and the J gene end by 7 bases; junction bases not matched to a gene: 11. The CDR3 loop spans 16 amino acids. Germline V lookup: CDR1 LGHNA, CDR2 YSLEER. Notes on this clone: Its matching antigen is unknown.

Material: PBMCs. The chain links TRBV4-3 to TRBJ2-2; 7 bases fit TRBD2. This clonotype was obtained from a woman aged 45-65 years in good health and CMV-seropositive. CDR3 amino acids: CASSQRRLAGNGELFF. CDR3 bases: TGCGCCAGCAGCCAGAGAAGACTAGCCGGGAACGGGGAGCTGTTTTTT.